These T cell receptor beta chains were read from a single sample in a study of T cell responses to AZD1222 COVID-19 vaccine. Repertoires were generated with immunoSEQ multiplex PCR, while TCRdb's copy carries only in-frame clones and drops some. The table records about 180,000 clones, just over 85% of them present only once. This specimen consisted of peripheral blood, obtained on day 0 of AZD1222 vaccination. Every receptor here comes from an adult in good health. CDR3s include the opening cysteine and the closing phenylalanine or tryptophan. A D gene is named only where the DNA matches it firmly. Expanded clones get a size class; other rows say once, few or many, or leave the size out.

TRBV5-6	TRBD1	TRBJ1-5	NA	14	TGTGCCAGCAGCTTGGGGGACAGGGGTTTGACCCAGCATTTT	CASSLGDRGLTQHF
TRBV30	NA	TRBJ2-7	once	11	TGTGCCTGGATGAAGAACTACGAGCAGTACTTC	CAWMKNYEQYF
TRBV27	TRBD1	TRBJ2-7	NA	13	TGTGCCAGCAGTGCGGACAGGGTTGGCGAGCAGTACTTC	CASSADRVGEQYF
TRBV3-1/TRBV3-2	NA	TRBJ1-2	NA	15	TGTGCCAGCAGCCCCCGAGCTGTGCCCAGAAGGGGCTACACCTTC	CASSPRAVPRRGYTF
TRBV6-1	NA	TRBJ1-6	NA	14	TGTGCCAGCAGTGAGTACAGGGACTACTCACCCCTCCACTTT	CASSEYRDYSPLHF
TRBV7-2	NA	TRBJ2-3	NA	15	TGTGCCAGCAGTCCCTGGGACTCAAGCACAGATACGCAGTATTTT	CASSPWDSSTDTQYF
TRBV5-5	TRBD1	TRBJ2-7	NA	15	TGTGCCAGCAGCCCGGACAGGGGGATATCCTACGAGCAGTACTTC	CASSPDRGISYEQYF
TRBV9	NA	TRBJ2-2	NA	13	TGTGCCAGCGGTAGTCCGAACACCGGGGAGCTGTTTTTT	CASGSPNTGELFF
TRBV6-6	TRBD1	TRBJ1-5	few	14	TGTGCCAGCAGTACGGGACAGGGAGGTCAGCCCCAGCATTTT	CASSTGQGGQPQHF
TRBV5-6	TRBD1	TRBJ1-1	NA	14	TGTGCCAGCAGCCCCGACAGGGGAGGAACTGAAGCTTTCTTT	CASSPDRGGTEAFF
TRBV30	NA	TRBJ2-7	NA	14	TGTGCCTGGAACTCCGGACAGTTTTCCTACGAGCAGTACTTC	CAWNSGQFSYEQYF
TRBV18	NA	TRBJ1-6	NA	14	TGTGCCAGCTCACCACCCGCGGGGAGTTCACCCCTCCACTTT	CASSPPAGSSPLHF
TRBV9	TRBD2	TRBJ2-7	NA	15	TGTGCCAGCAGCGTAGGGCTAGCGGGAGGCTACGAGCAGTACTTC	CASSVGLAGGYEQYF
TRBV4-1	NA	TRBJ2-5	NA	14	TGCGCCAGCAGCCAACGGCAGGGCGGCGAGACCCAGTACTTC	CASSQRQGGETQYF
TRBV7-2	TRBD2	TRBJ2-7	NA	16	TGTGCCAGCACCCTCTCCACTGGCGGGGGGTCCTACGAGCAGTACTTC	CASTLSTGGGSYEQYF
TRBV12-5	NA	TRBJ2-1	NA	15	TGTGCTAGTGGTTTCGGTAGGAATGGGATCAATGAGCAGTTCTTC	CASGFGRNGINEQFF
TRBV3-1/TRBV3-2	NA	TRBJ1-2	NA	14	TGTGCCAGCAGCCACCGGACAGATTTCTATGGCTACACCTTC	CASSHRTDFYGYTF
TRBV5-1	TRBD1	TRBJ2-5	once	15	TGCGCCAGCAGCTTGGCCGGGACAGTCCAAGAGACCCAGTACTTC	CASSLAGTVQETQYF
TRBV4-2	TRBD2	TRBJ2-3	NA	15	TGTGCCAGCAGCCAGACTAGCGGGGGGGCAGATACGCAGTATTTT	CASSQTSGGADTQYF
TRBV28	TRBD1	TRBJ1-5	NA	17	TGTGCCAGCAGTTTCCCCACACAGGGGAGTAGCAATCAGCCCCAGCATTTT	CASSFPTQGSSNQPQHF
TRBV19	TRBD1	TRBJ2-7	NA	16	TGTGCCAGTAGTGAAGACAGGGGGCTTTTGGGTATGGAGCAGTACTTC	CASSEDRGLLGMEQYF
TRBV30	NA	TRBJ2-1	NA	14	TGTGCCTGGAGTAATCCCGACAGCTACAATGAGCAGTTCTTC	CAWSNPDSYNEQFF
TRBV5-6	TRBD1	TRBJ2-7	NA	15	TGTGCCAGCAGCTTGGGGTGGACAGGGGAATACGAGCAGTACTTC	CASSLGWTGEYEQYF
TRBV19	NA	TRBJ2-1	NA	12	TGTGCCAGTCTACAGGGATACAATGAGCAGTTCTTC	CASLQGYNEQFF
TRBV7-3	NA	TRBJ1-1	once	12	TGTGCCAGCAGGTCGGATGACACTGAAGCTTTCTTT	CASRSDDTEAFF
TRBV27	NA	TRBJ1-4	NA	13	TGTGCCAGCAGTTCCTTCCTTAATGAAAAACTGTTTTTT	CASSSFLNEKLFF
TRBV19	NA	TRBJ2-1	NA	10	TGTGCTCCGTGGGACGATGAGCAGTTCTTC	CAPWDDEQFF
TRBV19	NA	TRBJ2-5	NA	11	TGTGCCAGTAGTTCCCGCGAGACCCAGTACTTC	CASSSRETQYF
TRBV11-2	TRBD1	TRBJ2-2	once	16	TGTGCCAGCAGCTTATCAGGGACAGGGAACACCGGGGAGCTGTTTTTT	CASSLSGTGNTGELFF
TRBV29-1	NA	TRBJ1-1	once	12	TGCAGCGTTGAAGGGGTGAACACTGAAGCTTTCTTT	CSVEGVNTEAFF
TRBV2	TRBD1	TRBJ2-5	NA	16	TGTGCCAGCAGTGAGCTGCAGGGACAGGGGAAAGAGACCCAGTACTTC	CASSELQGQGKETQYF